The rows below give T cell receptor beta chains drawn from one sample of a study of early stage breast cancer tumors. Clones were sequenced by immunoSEQ multiplex PCR, and TCRdb holds only the in-frame ones, with some missing. The top ten clones hold approximately 7.1% of a sample with around 40,000 clones, around 73% of them seen once. Sequenced sample: blood. All receptors derive from a person between 50 and 60 years old with breast cancer. The CDR3 runs from the conserved cysteine through the conserved F or W. Fields, in order: clone size, D gene, V gene, J gene, CDR3 DNA, CDR3 protein. A D gene is named only where the DNA matches it firmly. A clone size is listed for some rows: how often the clone was seen (once, few, many), or a class if it is expanded.

-	-	TRBV2	TRBJ2-2	TGTGCCAGCAGGTTCGAGGGCCCGAACACCGGGGAGCTGTTTTTT	CASRFEGPNTGELFF
-	-	TRBV6-5	TRBJ1-2	TGTGCCAGCAGGGTGGGCGACTATGGCTACACCTTC	CASRVGDYGYTF
-	TRBD1	TRBV5-8	TRBJ2-5	TGTGCCAGCAGCTTTGCCACAGGGGGGTTCCAAGAGACCCAGTACTTC	CASSFATGGFQETQYF
-	-	TRBV6-4	TRBJ1-6	TGTGCCAGCATCTGGCCCTCCTATAATTCACCCCTCCACTTT	CASIWPSYNSPLHF
-	-	TRBV25-1	TRBJ2-3	TGTGCCAGCAAGGGGGGGGGCACAGATACGCAGTATTTT	CASKGGGTDTQYF
-	-	TRBV21-1	TRBJ2-7	TGTGCCAGCAGCTACAGGGGGGGGGACAAAGGGAGTAGCTACGAGCAGTACTTC	CASSYRGGDKGSSYEQYF
-	TRBD1	TRBV10-3	TRBJ2-7	TGTGCCATCAGTGGATCCAACCGGGACAGGGAGTGGTACGAGCAGTACTTC	CAISGSNRDREWYEQYF
-	-	TRBV19	TRBJ1-2	TGTGCCAGTAGTATGAGGCGGCAGAACTATGGCTACACCTTC	CASSMRRQNYGYTF
-	-	TRBV10-3	TRBJ2-7	TGTGCCATCAGTCCGACAGAGGCTAGTTCCTACGAGCAGTACTTC	CAISPTEASSYEQYF
-	-	TRBV11-3	TRBJ2-7	TGTGCCAGCAGCTTAATGAAGAGCTCCTACGAGCAGTACTTC	CASSLMKSSYEQYF
-	TRBD2	TRBV6-6	TRBJ2-2	TGTGCCAGCGACGGGCGGGGGGGCACCGGGGAGCTGTTTTTT	CASDGRGGTGELFF
-	TRBD1	TRBV2	TRBJ1-1	TGTGCCAGCCACAGGGGGCGGGACGGCACTGAAGCTTTCTTT	CASHRGRDGTEAFF
-	TRBD2	TRBV7-9	TRBJ2-1	TGTGCCAGCAGCTCCAAGACTAGCGGGAGGGACAACAATGAGCAGTTCTTC	CASSSKTSGRDNNEQFF
-	-	TRBV5-8	TRBJ1-2	TGTGCCAGCAGATTGGAAGTGTGGGGGGAAGCTGGCTACACCTTC	CASRLEVWGEAGYTF
-	-	TRBV5-1	TRBJ2-7	TGCGCCAGCAGCTTGTCCTCGTTCTCCTACGAGCAGTACTTC	CASSLSSFSYEQYF
medium-sized	-	TRBV19	TRBJ2-7	TGTGCCAGTACCGAGGGACTTCACTCCTACGAGCAGTACTTC	CASTEGLHSYEQYF